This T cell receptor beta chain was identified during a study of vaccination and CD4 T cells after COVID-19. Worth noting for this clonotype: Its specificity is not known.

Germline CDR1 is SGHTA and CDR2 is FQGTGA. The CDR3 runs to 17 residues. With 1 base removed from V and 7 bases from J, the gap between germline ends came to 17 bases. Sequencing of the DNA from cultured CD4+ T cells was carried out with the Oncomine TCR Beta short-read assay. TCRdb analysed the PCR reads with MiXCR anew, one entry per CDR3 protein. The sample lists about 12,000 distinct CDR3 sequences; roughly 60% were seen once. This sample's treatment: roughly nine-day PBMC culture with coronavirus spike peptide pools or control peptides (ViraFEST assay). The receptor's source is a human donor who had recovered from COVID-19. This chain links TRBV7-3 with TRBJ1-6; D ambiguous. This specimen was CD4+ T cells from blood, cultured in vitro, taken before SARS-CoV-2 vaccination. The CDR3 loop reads CASSLRGQTPGNSPLHF. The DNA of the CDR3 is TGTGCCAGCAGCTTAAGAGGTCAGACGCCCGGGAATTCACCCCTCCACTTT.